The next 3 T cell receptor beta chains were all read from a single sample in a study of stem cell transplantation in POMP-related autoinflammatory disease. This table comes from immunoSEQ multiplex PCR, and its TCRdb copy is limited to in-frame clones, with some not included. The repertoire has more than 25,000 clones, about 91% of them found once; the top ten carry more than 0.55%. This specimen was CD4+ T cells from PBMCs, taken before stem cell transplantation. The receptors originated from a human donor with POMP-related autoinflammation and immune dysregulation (PRAID).

The table lists this clone with a count of one. The gene calls are TRBV28 and TRBJ2-7; 8 bases match TRBD2. The V gene end was trimmed by 3 bases and the J gene end by 7 bases; junction bases not matched to a gene: 11. The germline CDR1 and CDR2 sequences are MDHEN and SYDVKM. The CDR3 loop spans 15 amino acids. Here the CDR3 reads CASSLRGAGRSEQYF. The DNA of the CDR3 is TGTGCCAGCAGTTTGCGGGGGGCAGGGCGCTCTGAGCAGTACTTC.

There are a few counts of this clone. The chain combines TRBV4-1 with TRBJ2-4, with a weak D call TRBD2 (6 bases). V dropped 2 bases and J dropped 6 bases, with 8 bases sitting between them. Germline lookup yields CDR1 MGHRA and CDR2 YSYEKL. The CDR3 is 13 residues long. The CDR3 bases are TGCGCCAGCAGCCAAACGGGGGTAAACATTCAGTACTTC. Encoded protein: CASSQTGVNIQYF.

This chain links TRBV5-1 with TRBJ2-5, with D possibly TRBD1 on 5 matching bases. V dropped 2 bases and J dropped 4 bases, with 6 bases sitting between them. Germline CDR1 is SGHRS and CDR2 is YFSETQ. This CDR3 contains 12 residues. CDR3 loop: CASSFDRETQYF. CDR3 coding DNA: TGCGCCAGCAGCTTCGACAGAGAGACCCAGTACTTC.